The 2 T cell receptor beta chains reported below all come from one sample, sequenced in a study of cytomegalovirus exposure and HLA in healthy donors. The PCR was carried out with 60 Vbeta primers and 13 Jbeta primers. Clones were read by immunoSEQ multiplex PCR, and TCRdb kept only the in-frame ones, dropping some. The data hold some 150,000 clones, with approximately 80% observed a single time. Input material: PBMCs. These receptors originate from a man aged 25 to 40 in good health and CMV-seronegative.

The rearrangement joins TRBV2 to TRBJ2-5; D gene unclear. With 5 bases removed from V and 1 base from J, the gap between germline ends came to 11 bases. The CDR3 runs 14 residues. From germline, CDR1 is SNHLY and CDR2 FYNNEI. The CDR3 region is CASSMSEVQETQYF. CDR3 sequence (DNA): TGTGCCAGCAGTATGTCAGAGGTCCAAGAGACCCAGTACTTC.

The genes are TRBV28 and TRBJ1-6; possible D gene TRBD1, 6 bases. V was shortened by 3 bases and J by 9 bases, with 12 bases between the two germline ends. The CDR3 is made up of 14 amino acids. The germline gives CDR1 MDHEN, CDR2 SYDVKM. CDR3 sequence: CASSFGTLSSPLHF. The CDR3 DNA reads as TGTGCCAGCAGTTTTGGGACACTCAGTTCACCCCTCCACTTT.